These T cell receptor beta chains were read from a single sample in a study of cytomegalovirus exposure and HLA in healthy donors. Here immunoSEQ multiplex PCR was the method, and the copy in TCRdb shows in-frame clones only, minus some. The clone table shows roughly 80,000 clones, with the ten largest holding just over 5.5%. The source material was PBMCs. Receptors originate from a girl between 5 and 17 years old in good health and CMV-seropositive. Each CDR3 is given with its conserved first and last residue. The D gene is left open where the match is weak.

V	D	length	J	CDR3	DNA
TRBV11-3	NA	15	TRBJ1-1	CASSPGRAGNTEAFF	TGTGCCAGCAGCCCTGGGAGGGCAGGGAACACTGAAGCTTTCTTT
TRBV4-1	NA	14	TRBJ2-3	CASSQDREEDTQYF	TGCGCCAGCAGCCAAGACAGGGAGGAAGATACGCAGTATTTT
TRBV5-6	NA	13	TRBJ1-1	CASSLDFESEAFF	TGTGCCAGCAGCTTGGACTTTGAGTCTGAAGCTTTCTTT
TRBV7-9	TRBD1	18	TRBJ1-3	CASSSPIQGESSGNTIYF	TGTGCCAGCAGCTCCCCAATACAGGGGGAGAGCTCTGGAAACACCATATATTTT
TRBV5-1	TRBD1	16	TRBJ2-3	CASSPGTGAGTDTQYF	TGCGCCAGCAGCCCCGGGACAGGGGCAGGCACAGATACGCAGTATTTT
TRBV6-5	NA	13	TRBJ2-1	CASSYQGRNEQFF	TGTGCCAGCAGTTATCAGGGGCGTAATGAGCAGTTCTTC
TRBV5-6	NA	14	TRBJ1-5	CASSLGGRERPQHF	TGTGCCAGCAGCTTGGGGGGGCGCGAGCGGCCCCAGCATTTT
TRBV7-9	TRBD1	16	TRBJ1-2	CASSYRETQGDYGYTF	TGTGCCAGCAGCTACAGAGAAACACAGGGGGATTATGGCTACACCTTC
TRBV5-6	TRBD1	15	TRBJ1-4	CASSLLTGTNEKLFF	TGTGCCAGCAGCTTACTGACAGGGACTAATGAAAAACTGTTTTTT
TRBV29-1	TRBD1	12	TRBJ2-7	CSGTGSSYEQYF	TGCAGCGGGACAGGTAGCTCCTACGAGCAGTACTTC
TRBV2	TRBD2	16	TRBJ2-3	CASRALAGGQTDTQYF	TGTGCCAGCAGGGCCCTAGCGGGGGGGCAAACAGATACGCAGTATTTT